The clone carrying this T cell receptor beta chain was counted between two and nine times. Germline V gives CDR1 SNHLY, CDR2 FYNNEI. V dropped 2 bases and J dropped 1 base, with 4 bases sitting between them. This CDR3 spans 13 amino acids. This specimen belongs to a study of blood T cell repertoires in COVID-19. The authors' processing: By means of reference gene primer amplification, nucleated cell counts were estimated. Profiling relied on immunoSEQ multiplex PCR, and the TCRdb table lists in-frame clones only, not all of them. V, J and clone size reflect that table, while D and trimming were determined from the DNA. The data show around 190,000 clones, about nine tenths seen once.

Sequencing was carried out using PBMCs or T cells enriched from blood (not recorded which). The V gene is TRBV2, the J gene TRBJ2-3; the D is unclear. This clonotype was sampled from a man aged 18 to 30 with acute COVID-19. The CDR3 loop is CASSEQGTDTQYF. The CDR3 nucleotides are TGTGCCAGCAGTGAACAGGGCACAGATACGCAGTATTTT. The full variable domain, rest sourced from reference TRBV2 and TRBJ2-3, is EPEVTQTPSHQVTQMGQEVILRCVPISNHLYFYWYRQILGQKVEFLVSFYNNEISEKSEIFDDQFSVERPDGSNFTLKIRSTKLEDSAMYFCASSEQGTDTQYFGPGTRLTVL.